These T cell receptor beta chains were read from a single sample in a study of a mutant IDH1 vaccine in newly diagnosed glioma. No antigen has been identified for these receptors. The method was immunoSEQ multiplex PCR; TCRdb's version includes in-frame clones alone and lacks a portion of them. This table has about 40,000 clones, roughly 82% appearing once. Material: PBMCs, obtained from a glioma patient whose treatment included an IDH1 peptide vaccine. These TCRs come from a man between 18 and 29 years old with glioma. Some clones in this sample may be carry-over from other donors' samples. Both conserved end residues are part of each CDR3. Fields, in order: clone size, V gene, D gene, J gene, CDR3 protein, CDR3 DNA. The D gene is left open where the match is weak. The size field is filled for only some rows; it gives once, few, many or a size class.

once,TRBV4-1,TRBD1,TRBJ1-5,CASSQESGGSNQPQHF,TGCGCCAGCAGCCAAGAATCAGGGGGGAGCAATCAGCCCCAGCATTTT
NA,TRBV4-3,NA,TRBJ2-3,CASRQTASTDTQYF,TGCGCCAGCAGACAGACAGCTAGCACAGATACGCAGTATTTT
NA,TRBV5-1,NA,TRBJ1-2,CASSIGQYPTVHIDGYTF,TGCGCCAGCAGCATTGGACAGTACCCCACAGTTCATATCGATGGCTACACCTTC
few,TRBV7-3,NA,TRBJ2-2,CASSLGPGVNTGELFF,TGTGCCAGCAGCTTAGGGCCAGGGGTTAACACCGGGGAGCTGTTTTTT
NA,TRBV10-3,NA,TRBJ2-7,CAISGVPGSSYEQYF,TGTGCCATCAGTGGAGTCCCCGGCAGCTCCTACGAGCAGTACTTC
few,TRBV4-3,NA,TRBJ2-7,CASSQVGREGASYEQYF,TGCGCCAGCAGCCAAGTAGGTCGGGAGGGGGCCTCCTACGAGCAGTACTTC
NA,TRBV18,NA,TRBJ2-7,CASSTSWRGGSYEQYF,TGTGCCAGCTCAACCTCTTGGAGGGGGGGGTCCTACGAGCAGTACTTC
NA,TRBV9,NA,TRBJ2-7,CASSVGQGHEQYF,TGTGCCAGCAGCGTAGGGCAGGGCCACGAGCAGTACTTC
NA,TRBV5-1,TRBD1,TRBJ2-2,CASSLAARGRTGELFF,TGCGCCAGCAGCTTGGCCGCCAGGGGGCGAACCGGGGAGCTGTTTTTT
large,TRBV4-2,NA,TRBJ2-7,CASSQDSYEQYF,TGTGCCAGCAGCCAGGACTCCTACGAGCAGTACTTC
NA,TRBV29-1,NA,TRBJ2-2,CSVEKADSNTGELFF,TGCAGCGTTGAAAAAGCAGACAGTAACACCGGGGAGCTGTTTTTT
once,TRBV30,TRBD1,TRBJ1-5,CAWSGDRGYVNNQPQHF,TGTGCCTGGAGTGGGGACAGGGGGTATGTCAACAATCAGCCCCAGCATTTT
NA,TRBV19,NA,TRBJ1-5,CASSIDSGFKPQHF,TGTGCCAGTAGTATAGATTCGGGGTTTAAGCCCCAGCATTTT
NA,TRBV6-5,NA,TRBJ2-7,CASTPTDSSYEQYF,TGTGCCAGCACCCCTACCGACAGCTCCTACGAGCAGTACTTC
NA,TRBV7-9,NA,TRBJ1-2,CATSSGTYGYTF,TGTGCCACCTCTTCAGGGACCTATGGCTACACCTTC
NA,TRBV5-6,NA,TRBJ2-2,CASSLYRNTGELFF,TGTGCCAGCAGCTTGTACAGGAACACCGGGGAGCTGTTTTTT
NA,TRBV11-2,NA,TRBJ1-3,CASSRDRSSGNTIYF,TGTGCCAGCAGCCGCGACAGGAGCTCTGGAAACACCATATATTTT
NA,TRBV6-5,NA,TRBJ1-5,CASSPDGFNNQPQHF,TGTGCCAGCAGCCCAGACGGATTTAACAATCAGCCCCAGCATTTT
NA,TRBV7-9,TRBD1,TRBJ1-2,CASSLGGTGALYGYTF,TGTGCCAGCAGCTTAGGGGGGACAGGGGCGTTATATGGCTACACCTTC
NA,TRBV4-1,TRBD2,TRBJ2-5,CASSQELAGGRETQYF,TGCGCCAGCAGCCAAGAGCTAGCGGGAGGACGAGAGACCCAGTACTTC
once,TRBV4-1,NA,TRBJ1-5,CASSQGGSGSGQPQHF,TGCGCCAGCAGCCAAGGTGGATCGGGGAGCGGCCAGCCCCAGCATTTT
NA,TRBV10-3,TRBD1,TRBJ2-2,CAISESQGQGAYTGELFF,TGTGCCATCAGTGAGTCGCAGGGACAGGGGGCATATACCGGGGAGCTGTTTTTT
NA,TRBV29-1,NA,TRBJ1-4,CSVVASLLGEKLFF,TGCAGCGTTGTTGCTAGCCTTTTGGGAGAAAAACTGTTTTTT
NA,TRBV6-6,NA,TRBJ2-1,CASTLNNEQFF,TGTGCCAGCACCCTCAACAATGAGCAGTTCTTC
NA,TRBV13,TRBD2,TRBJ2-3,CASSRSSGSDTQYF,TGTGCCAGCAGTCGTTCTAGCGGGAGTGATACGCAGTATTTT
NA,TRBV29-1,TRBD2,TRBJ2-3,CSVAGLAGGRTDTQYF,TGCAGCGTTGCAGGACTAGCGGGAGGGCGGACAGATACGCAGTATTTT